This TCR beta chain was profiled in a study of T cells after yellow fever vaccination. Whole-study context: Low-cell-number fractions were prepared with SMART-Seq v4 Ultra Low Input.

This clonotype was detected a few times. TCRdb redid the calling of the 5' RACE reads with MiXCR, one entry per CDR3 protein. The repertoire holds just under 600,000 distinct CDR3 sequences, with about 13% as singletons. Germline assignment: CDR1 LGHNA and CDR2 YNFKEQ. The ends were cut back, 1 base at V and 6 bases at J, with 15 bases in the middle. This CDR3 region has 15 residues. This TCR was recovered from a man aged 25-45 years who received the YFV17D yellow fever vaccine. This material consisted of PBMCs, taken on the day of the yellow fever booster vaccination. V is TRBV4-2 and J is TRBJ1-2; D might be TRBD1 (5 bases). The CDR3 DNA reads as TGTGCCAGCAGCCAAGGACCCTTCGGGACGGATGGCTACACCTTC. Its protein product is CASSQGPFGTDGYTF.